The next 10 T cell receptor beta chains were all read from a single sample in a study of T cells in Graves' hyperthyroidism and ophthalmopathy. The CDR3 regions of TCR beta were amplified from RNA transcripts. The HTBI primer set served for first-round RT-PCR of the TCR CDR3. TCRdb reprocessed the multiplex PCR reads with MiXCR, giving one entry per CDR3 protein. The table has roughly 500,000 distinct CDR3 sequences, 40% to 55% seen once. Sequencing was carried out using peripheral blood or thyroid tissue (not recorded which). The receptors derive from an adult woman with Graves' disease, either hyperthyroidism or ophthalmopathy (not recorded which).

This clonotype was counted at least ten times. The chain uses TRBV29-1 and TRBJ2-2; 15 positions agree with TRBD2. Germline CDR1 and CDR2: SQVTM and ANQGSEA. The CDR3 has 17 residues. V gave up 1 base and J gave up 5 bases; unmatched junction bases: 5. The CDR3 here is CSVEGGLAGGITGELFF. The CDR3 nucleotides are TGCAGCGTTGAAGGTGGACTAGCGGGAGGGATAACCGGGGAGCTGTTTTTT.

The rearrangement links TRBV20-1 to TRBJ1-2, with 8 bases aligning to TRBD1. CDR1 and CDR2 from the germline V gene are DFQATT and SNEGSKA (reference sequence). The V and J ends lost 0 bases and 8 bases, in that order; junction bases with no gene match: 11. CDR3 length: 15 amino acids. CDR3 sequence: CSARDLSRGRGGYTF. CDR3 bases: TGCAGTGCTAGAGATCTATCCAGGGGGCGAGGAGGCTACACCTTC.

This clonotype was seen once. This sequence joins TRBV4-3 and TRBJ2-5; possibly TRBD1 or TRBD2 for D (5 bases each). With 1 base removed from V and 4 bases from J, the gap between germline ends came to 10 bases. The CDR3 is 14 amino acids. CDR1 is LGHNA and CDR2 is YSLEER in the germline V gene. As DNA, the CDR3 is TGCGCCAGCAGCCAAGGGGACCCCAGAGAGACCCAGTACTTC. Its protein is CASSQGDPRETQYF.

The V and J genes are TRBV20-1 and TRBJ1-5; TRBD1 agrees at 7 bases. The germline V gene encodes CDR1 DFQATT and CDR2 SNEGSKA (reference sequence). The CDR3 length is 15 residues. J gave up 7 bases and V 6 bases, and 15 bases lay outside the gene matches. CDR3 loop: CSAWRTGLVGQPQHF. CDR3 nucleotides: TGCAGTGCCTGGCGGACAGGTTTGGTCGGCCAGCCCCAGCATTTT.

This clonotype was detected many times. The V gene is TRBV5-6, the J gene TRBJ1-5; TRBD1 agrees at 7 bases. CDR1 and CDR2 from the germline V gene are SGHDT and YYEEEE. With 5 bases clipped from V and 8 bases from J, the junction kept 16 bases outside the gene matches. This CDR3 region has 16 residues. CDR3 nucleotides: TGTGCCAGCAGTCCCGGGACAGAGGTCGGGTTGGAGCCCCAGCATTTT. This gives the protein CASSPGTEVGLEPQHF.

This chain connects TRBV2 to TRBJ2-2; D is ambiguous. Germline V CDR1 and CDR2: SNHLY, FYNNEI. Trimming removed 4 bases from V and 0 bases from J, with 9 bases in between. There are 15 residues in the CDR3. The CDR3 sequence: CASSALASNTGELFF. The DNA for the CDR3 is TGTGCCAGCAGTGCGTTGGCATCGAACACCGGGGAGCTGTTTTTT.

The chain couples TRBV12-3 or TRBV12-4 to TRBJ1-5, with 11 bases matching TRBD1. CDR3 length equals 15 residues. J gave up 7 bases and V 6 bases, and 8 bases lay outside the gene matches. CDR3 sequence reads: CASSPDRGPRQPQHF. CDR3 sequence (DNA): TGTGCCAGCAGCCCGGACAGGGGGCCGAGGCAGCCCCAGCATTTT.

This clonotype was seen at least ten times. The CDR3: CSASPPAREKLFF. The CDR3 nucleotides read TGCAGTGCTAGCCCCCCCGCCAGGGAAAAACTGTTTTTT. This chain connects TRBV20-1 to TRBJ1-4; no reliable D call. The CDR3 totals 13 residues. The germline CDR1 and CDR2 sequences are DFQATT and SNEGSKA (reference sequence). Trimming removed 3 bases from V and 8 bases from J, with 13 bases in between.

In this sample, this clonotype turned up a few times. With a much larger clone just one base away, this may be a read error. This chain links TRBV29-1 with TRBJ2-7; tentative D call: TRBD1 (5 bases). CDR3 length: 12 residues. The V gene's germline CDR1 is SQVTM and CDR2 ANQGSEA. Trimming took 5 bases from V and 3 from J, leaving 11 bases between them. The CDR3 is CSVRGEFYEQYF. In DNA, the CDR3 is TGCAGCGTTAGGGGTGAGTTCTACGAGCAGTACTTC.

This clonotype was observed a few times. The CDR3 nucleotides are TGCAGCGCAGGGACAGGGATAGAGACCCAGTACTTC. Translated, it gives CSAGTGIETQYF. The chain joins TRBV29-1 to TRBJ2-5, with 9 positions matching TRBD1. The V and J ends lost 7 bases and 4 bases, in that order; junction bases with no gene match: 4. This CDR3 is built from 12 residues. In germline, CDR1 is SQVTM, CDR2 ANQGSEA.